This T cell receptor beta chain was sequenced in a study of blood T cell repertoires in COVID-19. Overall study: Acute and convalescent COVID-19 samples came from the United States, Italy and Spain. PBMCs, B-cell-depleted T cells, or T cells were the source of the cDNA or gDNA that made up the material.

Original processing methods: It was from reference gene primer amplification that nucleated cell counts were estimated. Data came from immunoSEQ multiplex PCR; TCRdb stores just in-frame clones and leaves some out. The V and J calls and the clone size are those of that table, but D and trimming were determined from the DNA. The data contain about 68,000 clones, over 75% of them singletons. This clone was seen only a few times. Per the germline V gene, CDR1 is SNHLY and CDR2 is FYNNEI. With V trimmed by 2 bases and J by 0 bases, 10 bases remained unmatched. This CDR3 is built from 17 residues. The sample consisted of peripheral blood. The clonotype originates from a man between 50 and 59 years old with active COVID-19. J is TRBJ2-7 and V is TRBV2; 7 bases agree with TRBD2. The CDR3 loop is CASSEIQASGNSYEQYF. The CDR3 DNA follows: TGTGCCAGCAGTGAAATTCAGGCTAGCGGCAACTCCTACGAGCAGTACTTC.